A single sample is the source of the 20 T cell receptor beta chains below, sequenced in a study of T cell changes during pregnancy in multiple sclerosis. Here immunoSEQ multiplex PCR was the method, and the copy in TCRdb shows in-frame clones only, minus some. The table lists some 39,000 clones, about 93% of them singletons. The sample in question was CD4+ T cells from peripheral blood mononuclear cells, obtained in the third trimester of pregnancy. All receptors come from a female donor in good health, enrolled as a control in a pregnancy study.

This chain connects TRBV2 to TRBJ1-1, with D unclear. The germline gives CDR1 SNHLY, CDR2 FYNNEI. This CDR3 comprises 14 residues. The ends were cut back, 2 bases at V and 3 bases at J, with 10 bases in the middle. Here the CDR3 reads CASSEPRGYTEAFF. DNA of the CDR3: TGTGCCAGCAGTGAACCAAGAGGGTACACTGAAGCTTTCTTT.

The chain has TRBV14 and TRBJ2-5; no firm D call. The CDR3 extends over 14 amino acids. Looked up from germline, CDR1 is SGHDN and CDR2 is FVKESK. V was trimmed by 1 base and J by 2 bases, leaving 8 bases between them. In DNA, the CDR3 is TGTGCCAGCAGCCAAGCAGGATTACAAGAGACCCAGTACTTC. Amino acids: CASSQAGLQETQYF.

The rearrangement uses TRBV5-6 and TRBJ1-5; D possibly corresponds to TRBD1 (5 bases). The ends were cut back, 0 bases at V and 0 bases at J, with 13 bases in the middle. CDR1 is SGHDT, CDR2 YYEEEE, per germline. This CDR3 comprises 17 residues. The CDR3 DNA reads as TGTGCCAGCAGCTTGGCAGGGCCGGTGTATAGCAATCAGCCCCAGCATTTT. Translated: CASSLAGPVYSNQPQHF.

The rearrangement links TRBV19 to TRBJ2-7; 13 bases line up with TRBD2. The junction had 6 bases not matched to a gene; V was cut back by 1 base and J by 0 bases. Per germline, CDR1 LNHDA and CDR2 SQIVND (reference sequence). This CDR3 is built from 18 residues. CDR3 DNA sequence: TGTGCCAGTAGTATAGCGGGGACTAGCGGGGCGAGCTCCTACGAGCAGTACTTC. Its protein is CASSIAGTSGASSYEQYF.

This clone was counted a single time. This rearrangement joins TRBV7-9 to TRBJ2-2; no clear D. Germline loops: CDR1 SEHNR, CDR2 FQNEAQ (reference sequence). This CDR3 has 12 amino acids. V was pared by 4 bases and J by 6 bases, with 6 bases between. The CDR3 DNA sequence: TGTGCCAGCAGCTACCTATCCGGGGAGCTGTTTTTT. Its translation is CASSYLSGELFF.

The V call is TRBV28, the J call TRBJ2-1; TRBD2 matches 10 bases. Per germline, CDR1 MDHEN and CDR2 SYDVKM. Trimming cost V 7 bases and J 4 bases; bases outside gene matches: 4. This CDR3 spans 14 amino acids. The CDR3 nucleotides read TGTGCCAGCACCAGCGGGGGGGAATACAATGAGCAGTTCTTC. It specifies CASTSGGEYNEQFF. The full variable domain, completed using reference TRBV28 and TRBJ2-1, is DVKVTQSSRYLVKRTGEKVFLECVQDMDHENMFWYRQDPGLGLRLIYFSYDVKMKEKGDIPEGYSVSREKKERFSLILESASTNQTSMYLCASTSGGEYNEQFFGPGTRLTVL.

The chain employs TRBV5-1 and TRBJ2-5, with D tentatively TRBD1 (6 bases). Trimming cost V 7 bases and J 5 bases, with 21 bases left between them. The CDR3 has 15 amino acids. Germline CDR1 is SGHRS and CDR2 is YFSETQ. The CDR3 reads CASSETGPRWETQYF. The DNA for the CDR3 is TGCGCCAGCTCCGAAACAGGGCCCCGGTGGGAGACCCAGTACTTC.

This chain uses TRBV2 with TRBJ1-2, with 10 bases matching TRBD1. The junction had 4 bases not matched to a gene; V was cut back by 8 bases and J by 4 bases. The length of the CDR3 is 13 residues. CDR1 and CDR2 from the germline V gene are SNHLY and FYNNEI. The CDR3 bases are TGTGCCAGCGGCGGACAGGGGGTCTATGGCTACACCTTC. It codes for CASGGQGVYGYTF.

The J gene is TRBJ2-2, the V gene TRBV23-1, with D possibly being TRBD2 (6 bases). TRBV23-1 is an open reading frame, and its role is uncertain. The CDR3 extends over 15 amino acids. Trimming took off 8 bases at V and 8 bases at J, with 21 bases between the two ends. Written as DNA, the CDR3 is TGCGCCAGCCCGAGGAACAGGCCCGGAGGGGGGGAGCTGTTTTTT. Translating it yields CASPRNRPGGGELFF.

This chain uses TRBV11-3 with TRBJ2-7; 7 bases are shared with TRBD1. Germline-derived CDR1 and CDR2 are SGHNT and YENEEA. J was trimmed by 3 bases and V by 4 bases; bases with no gene match: 9. The CDR3 consists of 15 residues. The CDR3 nucleotides read TGTGCCAGCAGCTCCTCGGGACAGCCGTTCTACGAGCAGTACTTC. Encoded protein: CASSSSGQPFYEQYF.

The chain has TRBV7-9 and TRBJ2-5, with unresolved D. CDR1 is SEHNR and CDR2 is FQNEAQ in the germline V gene (reference sequence). This CDR3 has 12 amino acids. Trimming shortened V by 2 bases and J by 9 bases, and 10 bases separated the two germline ends. CDR3 bases: TGTGCCAGCAGCTTACCCCCTGGAGCCCAGTACTTC. Translated: CASSLPPGAQYF.

The CDR3 nucleotides are TGTGCCAGCAGCCGAGGAGATACGCAGTATTTT. It specifies CASSRGDTQYF. The V call is TRBV5-6, the J call TRBJ2-3; D not certain. CDR3 length equals 11 residues. Trimming took off 4 bases at V and 5 bases at J, with 5 bases between the two ends. Germline assignment: CDR1 SGHDT and CDR2 YYEEEE.

This rearrangement joins TRBV5-5 to TRBJ1-4, with 8 bases aligning to TRBD1. V shed 4 bases, J shed 5 bases, and the junction held 10 bases outside the gene matches. The CDR3 sequence is 16 residues long. The germline V gene has CDR1 SGHKS and CDR2 YYEKEE (reference sequence). The CDR3 region is CASSPGPGTGNEKLFF. CDR3 nucleotides: TGTGCCAGCAGCCCCGGCCCAGGGACAGGCAATGAAAAACTGTTTTTT.

The rearrangement links TRBV19 to TRBJ2-5; a possible D gene is TRBD2 (6 bases). Trimming shortened V by 3 bases and J by 1 base, and 21 bases separated the two germline ends. CDR1 LNHDA and CDR2 SQIVND come from the germline V gene (reference sequence). This CDR3 has 18 residues. The CDR3 here is CASSIRGVGGKVQETQYF. The CDR3 coding sequence is TGTGCCAGTAGTATCCGTGGGGTTGGGGGGAAAGTCCAAGAGACCCAGTACTTC. The whole variable domain, remainder taken from reference TRBV19 and TRBJ2-5, is DGGITQSPKYLFRKEGQNVTLSCEQNLNHDAMYWYRQDPGQGLRLIYYSQIVNDFQKGDIAEGYSVSREKKESFPLTVTSAQKNPTAFYLCASSIRGVGGKVQETQYFGPGTRLLVL.

The genes are TRBV28 and TRBJ1-5; the match to TRBD1 covers 7 bases. The CDR3 has 15 amino acids. Germline CDR1 reads MDHEN; CDR2 reads SYDVKM. With V trimmed by 2 bases and J by 4 bases, 5 bases remained unmatched. The CDR3 protein is CASSLRGQSNQPQHF. Here the CDR3 DNA reads TGTGCCAGCAGTTTAAGGGGACAGTCAAATCAGCCCCAGCATTTT.

J is TRBJ2-3 and V is TRBV30; 8 nucleotides line up with TRBD2. Per the germline V gene, CDR1 is GTSNPN and CDR2 is SVGIG (reference sequence). This CDR3 region has 14 residues. Germline trimming cut 3 bases from V and 4 bases from J; bases unmatched to any gene: 6. The CDR3 here is CAWRRGGLADTQYF. In DNA form, the CDR3 reads TGTGCCTGGAGACGGGGGGGGCTGGCAGATACGCAGTATTTT.

The chain combines TRBV19 with TRBJ1-4; 9 bases match TRBD1. The CDR3 length is 15 residues. Germline V gene data show CDR1 as LNHDA and CDR2 as SQIVND (reference sequence). Trimming cost V 2 bases and J 7 bases; bases outside gene matches: 5. The CDR3 sequence is CASSITGTGSEKLFF. CDR3 bases: TGTGCCAGTAGTATAACCGGGACAGGGAGTGAAAAACTGTTTTTT.

The chain is built from TRBV6-1 and TRBJ2-3, with 9 bases matching TRBD2. After removal of 3 bases from V and 4 bases from J, the junction contained 2 bases not matched to a gene. The CDR3 totals 14 residues. The germline gives CDR1 MNHNS, CDR2 SASEGT. CDR3 sequence reads: CASSDSGSSDTQYF. The CDR3 region has the DNA TGTGCCAGCAGTGATAGCGGGAGCTCAGATACGCAGTATTTT.

The chain combines TRBV6-6 with TRBJ2-2; 7 bases agree with TRBD1. V lost 4 bases and J lost 4; bases outside the gene matches: 6. The germline CDR1 and CDR2 sequences are MNHNY and SVGAGI (reference sequence). The CDR3 loop spans 15 amino acids. Written as DNA, the CDR3 is TGTGCCAGCAGTTGGACAGGCCCCTCCACCGGGGAGCTGTTTTTT. It specifies CASSWTGPSTGELFF.

The rearrangement uses TRBV5-1 and TRBJ2-5, with a tentative D call TRBD2 (6 bases). Germline loops: CDR1 SGHRS, CDR2 YFSETQ. The CDR3 consists of 12 residues. Trimming pared 4 bases from V and 5 bases from J, leaving 9 bases between. The CDR3 region has the DNA TGCGCCAGCAGCCGGGGAGGCGAGACCCAGTACTTC. Amino acid sequence: CASSRGGETQYF.